Below are 19 T cell receptor beta chains sequenced from a single sample in a study of T cell repertoires in cytomegalovirus infection (dated 2019 in TCRdb). The data were produced on an Illumina HiSeq 1500. Starting from the raw public reads, TCRdb applied fastp trimming at Q25, assembled clones with MiXCR and retained in-frame beta chains. Under each unique CDR3 protein, matching rows form one entry showing the most common genes and DNA. In all, the sample holds hundreds of thousands of distinct CDR3 sequences, and approximately 25% of those were seen once. The biggest ten clones account for under 8.5% of the sample. The specimen sequenced was CD8+ T cells from PBMCs. These receptors originate from a human donor in good health (CMV status not recorded). Some clones in this sample may be carry-over from other donors' samples.

This clonotype occurred a few times. V and J are TRBV20-1 and TRBJ2-4; D perhaps matches TRBD2 (5 bases). The CDR3 covers 18 residues. The V end was cut by 0 bases, the J end by 1 base, with 19 bases between. Per the germline V gene, CDR1 is DFQATT and CDR2 is SNEGSKA (reference sequence). DNA of the CDR3: TGCAGTGCTAGAGATAGTGCGGGTCCCGGCGGGGCCAAAAACATTCAGTACTTC. Protein: CSARDSAGPGGAKNIQYF.

CDR3 sequence reads: CSASPTGFGNTIYF. In DNA, the CDR3 is TGCAGTGCTAGCCCAACAGGATTTGGAAACACCATATATTTT. The rearrangement joins TRBV20-1 to TRBJ1-3; the D gene is possibly TRBD1 (5 bases). This CDR3 comprises 14 residues. Germline V gives CDR1 DFQATT, CDR2 SNEGSKA (reference sequence). V lost 3 bases and J lost 3, with 12 bases in between.

The chain carries TRBV12-3 or TRBV12-4 and TRBJ1-1, with D hard to call. Trimming removed 4 bases from V and 1 base from J, with 16 bases in between. The CDR3 extends over 16 amino acids. CDR3 in amino acids: CASSSSRSEGNTEAFF. CDR3 nucleotide sequence: TGTGCCAGCAGTTCCTCGCGAAGCGAGGGGAACACTGAAGCTTTCTTT.

This clonotype was counted a few times. V and J are TRBV27 and TRBJ2-6; D is unresolved. The CDR3 totals 15 residues. Germline-derived CDR1 and CDR2 are MNHEY and SMNVEV (reference sequence). V lost 1 base and J 0 bases, leaving 4 bases between the germline ends. CDR3 region: CASSLLPSGANVLTF. CDR3 in DNA: TGTGCCAGCAGTTTATTACCCTCTGGGGCCAACGTCCTGACTTTC.

The table lists this clonotype with a few counts. V is TRBV12-3 or TRBV12-4 and J is TRBJ2-1; TRBD2 aligns across 11 bases. The CDR3 sequence is 15 residues long. J was trimmed by 7 bases and V by 1 base; bases with no gene match: 3. The CDR3 nucleotides are TGTGCCAGCAGTTTAGGACTAGCGGGGTTTAATGAGCAGTTCTTC. As protein: CASSLGLAGFNEQFF.

In this sample, this clonotype turned up many times. CDR3 sequence (DNA): TGTGCCAGCTCCCCGGACACCTCTGGAAACACCATATATTTT. Protein sequence: CASSPDTSGNTIYF. V gene TRBV6-6 combines with J gene TRBJ1-3; D is perhaps TRBD1 (5 bases). The CDR3 sequence is 14 residues long. Trimming took 8 bases from V and 0 from J, leaving 11 bases between them. The V gene's germline CDR1 is MNHNY and CDR2 SVGAGI (reference sequence).

This clonotype was counted ten times or more. This sequence joins TRBV7-8 and TRBJ1-2; D ambiguous. Trimming cost V 4 bases and J 8 bases, with 23 bases left between them. Germline CDR1 SGHVS, CDR2 FQNEAQ. The CDR3 is 16 amino acids. The CDR3 reads CASSSTYFRTTFGYTF. The DNA for the CDR3 is TGTGCCAGCAGCTCCACTTACTTCCGAACTACGTTCGGCTACACCTTC. Using reference TRBV7-8 and TRBJ1-2 for the parts outside the CDR3, the full variable domain is GAGVSQSPRYKVAKRGQDVALRCDPISGHVSLFWYQQALGQGPEFLTYFQNEAQLDKSGLPSDRFFAERPEGSVSTLKIQRTQQEDSAVYLCASSSTYFRTTFGYTFGSGTRLTVV.

This clonotype has at least ten counts. The V and J genes are TRBV7-2 and TRBJ2-3; no clear D. The CDR3 consists of 12 residues. The V gene's germline CDR1 is SGHTA and CDR2 FQGNSA. Trimming left V 2 bases short and J 5 bases short, with 5 bases between. CDR3 nucleotides: TGTGCCAGCAGCTTAATAGTAGATACGCAGTATTTT. This sequence encodes CASSLIVDTQYF.

This clonotype has ten or more counts. This rearrangement joins TRBV12-3 or TRBV12-4 to TRBJ2-2, with no clear D. The V end lost 6 bases, the J end lost 8 bases, and 13 bases lay between the germline ends. The CDR3 extends over 13 amino acids. Here the CDR3 reads CASSPSLQGELFF. CDR3 nucleotides: TGTGCCAGCAGCCCATCATTACAGGGGGAGCTGTTTTTT.

Comments on this clonotype: A much larger clone sits a single nucleotide away, making a read error possible. The V call is TRBV7-2, the J call TRBJ1-2; a weak D match, TRBD1 (5 bases). This CDR3 is built from 12 residues. Germline V gene data show CDR1 as SGHTA and CDR2 as FQGNSA. The CDR3 loop reads CASNLEGDGYTF. Here the CDR3 DNA reads TGTGCCAGCAACTTAGAAGGGGATGGCTACACCTTC.

The rearrangement uses TRBV28 and TRBJ2-3; no clear D. The ends were cut back, 5 bases at V and 3 bases at J, with 12 bases in the middle. The germline CDR1 and CDR2 sequences are MDHEN and SYDVKM. CDR3 size: 14 residues. CDR3 loop: CASSNRPLTDTQYF. The CDR3, as DNA: TGTGCCAGCAGTAACCGACCTCTTACAGATACGCAGTATTTT.

This clonotype appeared many times. The chain carries TRBV6-5 and TRBJ2-1, with D perhaps assigned TRBD1 or TRBD2 (5 bases each). V was pared by 0 bases and J by 7 bases, with 13 bases between. CDR3 length: 15 residues. Per the germline V gene, CDR1 is MNHEY and CDR2 is SVGAGI. The DNA for the CDR3 is TGTGCCAGCAGTTACTCTCTGGGGGTGGGGAATGAGCAGTTCTTC. This codes for CASSYSLGVGNEQFF.

This clonotype was picked up many times. The gene calls are TRBV7-6 and TRBJ1-3; D not resolved. V lost 1 base to trimming and J lost 2 bases, with 9 bases between them. This CDR3 is built from 15 residues. The germline gives CDR1 SGHVS, CDR2 FNYEAQ. The CDR3 DNA is TGTGCCAGCAGCTTAGATTCCGGGACTGGAAACACCATATATTTT. It specifies CASSLDSGTGNTIYF.

This clonotype has a handful of counts. V gene TRBV5-6 combines with J gene TRBJ2-7; a weak D match, TRBD2 (6 bases). V was pared by 7 bases and J by 7 bases, with 15 bases between. The CDR3 covers 12 residues. Germline CDR1 and CDR2: SGHDT and YYEEEE. CDR3 bases: TGTGCCAGCTCCAAAGGGACTCGGGAGCAGTACGTC. Translating it yields CASSKGTREQYV.

Comment on this clonotype: A read error may produce the germline difference seen at one junction end. The rearrangement joins TRBV15 to TRBJ1-5, with unresolved D. This CDR3 region has 14 residues. Germline loops: CDR1 LNHNV, CDR2 YYDKDF (reference sequence). The DNA of the CDR3 is TGTGTCACCAGCAGAGTTGGGTTTGCTCAGCCCCAGCATTTT. This codes for CVTSRVGFAQPQHF. The whole variable domain, filled in from reference TRBV15 and TRBJ1-5, reads DAMVIQNPRYQVTQFGKPVTLSCSQTLNHNVMYWYQQKSSQAPKLLFHYYDKDFNNEADTPDNFQSRRPNTSFCFLDIRSPGLGDTAMYLCVTSRVGFAQPQHFGDGTRLSIL.

The chain links TRBV27 to TRBJ2-1; D call uncertain. V was shortened by 6 bases and J by 1 base, with 10 bases between the two germline ends. The CDR3 runs 14 residues. The germline gives CDR1 MNHEY, CDR2 SMNVEV (reference sequence). As DNA, the CDR3 is TGTGCCAGCAGACCGGCTAGTTCCTACAATGAGCAGTTCTTC. Translation: CASRPASSYNEQFF.

This clonotype has more than one count but fewer than ten. The rearrangement joins TRBV28 to TRBJ1-2; no firm D call. The germline CDR1 and CDR2 sequences are MDHEN and SYDVKM. The CDR3 covers 16 residues. V gave up 5 bases and J gave up 0 bases, with 16 bases separating them. Written as DNA, the CDR3 is TGTGCCAGCAGTGACGGAGACCAACCTTCTAACTATGGCTACACCTTC. This codes for CASSDGDQPSNYGYTF.

This rearrangement joins TRBV12-3 or TRBV12-4 to TRBJ1-1; D is unresolved. Trimming cost V 1 base and J 1 base, with 10 bases left between them. The CDR3 has 15 residues. The CDR3 DNA sequence: TGTGCCAGCAGTTTAGATATCTATACGAACACTGAAGCTTTCTTT. Its protein is CASSLDIYTNTEAFF.

This clonotype was detected a few times. The chain uses TRBV27 and TRBJ2-5, with D perhaps assigned TRBD1 or TRBD2 (5 bases each). The CDR3 contains 14 residues. Per germline, CDR1 MNHEY and CDR2 SMNVEV (reference sequence). Trimming pared 0 bases from V and 5 bases from J, leaving 10 bases between. CDR3 loop: CASSLSKGRETQYF. The CDR3 region has the DNA TGTGCCAGCAGTTTATCGAAGGGACGGGAGACCCAGTACTTC.